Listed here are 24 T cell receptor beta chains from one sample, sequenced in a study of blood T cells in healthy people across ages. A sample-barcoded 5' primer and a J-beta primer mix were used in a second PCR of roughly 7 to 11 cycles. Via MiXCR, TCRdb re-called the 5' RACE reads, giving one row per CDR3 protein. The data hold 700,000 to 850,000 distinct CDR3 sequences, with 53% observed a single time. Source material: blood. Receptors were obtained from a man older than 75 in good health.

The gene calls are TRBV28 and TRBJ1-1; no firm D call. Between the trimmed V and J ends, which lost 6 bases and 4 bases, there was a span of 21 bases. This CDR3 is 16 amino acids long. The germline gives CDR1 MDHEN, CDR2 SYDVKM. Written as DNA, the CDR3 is TGTGCCAGCAGCCGGCCCTGGAGTCGGGATGGCACTGAAGCTTTCTTT. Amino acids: CASSRPWSRDGTEAFF.

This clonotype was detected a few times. The CDR3 region is CSAKKYEQYF. The DNA of the CDR3 is TGCAGTGCTAAAAAATACGAGCAGTACTTC. This rearrangement joins TRBV20-1 to TRBJ2-7, with D hard to call. Trimming cost V 4 bases and J 4 bases, with 5 bases left between them. Germline V lookup: CDR1 DFQATT, CDR2 SNEGSKA (reference sequence). This CDR3 contains 10 residues.

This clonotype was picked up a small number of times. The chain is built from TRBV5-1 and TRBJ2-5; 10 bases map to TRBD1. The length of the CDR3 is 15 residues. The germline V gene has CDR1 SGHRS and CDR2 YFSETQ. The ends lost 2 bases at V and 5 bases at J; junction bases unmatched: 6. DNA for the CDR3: TGCGCCAGCAGCTTTCGAGGGACAGGGGTCGAGACCCAGTACTTC. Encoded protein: CASSFRGTGVETQYF.

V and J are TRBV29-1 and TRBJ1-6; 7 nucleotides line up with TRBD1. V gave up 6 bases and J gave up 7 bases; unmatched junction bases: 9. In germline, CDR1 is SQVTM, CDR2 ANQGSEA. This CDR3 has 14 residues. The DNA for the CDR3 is TGCAGCGTGAGAACCGGGACAGAGAATTCACCCCTCCACTTT. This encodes CSVRTGTENSPLHF.

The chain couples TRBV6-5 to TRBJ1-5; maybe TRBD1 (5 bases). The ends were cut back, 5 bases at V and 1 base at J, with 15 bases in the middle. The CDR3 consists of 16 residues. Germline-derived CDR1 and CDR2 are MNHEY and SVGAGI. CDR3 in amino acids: CASSRGGTDSNQPQHF. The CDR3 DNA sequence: TGTGCCAGCAGTCGGGGTGGGACGGACAGCAATCAGCCCCAGCATTTT.

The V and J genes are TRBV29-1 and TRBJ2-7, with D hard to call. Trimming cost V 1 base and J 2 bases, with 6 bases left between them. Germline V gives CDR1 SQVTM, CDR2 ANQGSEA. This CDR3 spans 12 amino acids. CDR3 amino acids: CSVEGKPYEQYF. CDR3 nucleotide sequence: TGCAGCGTTGAAGGGAAGCCCTACGAGCAGTACTTC.

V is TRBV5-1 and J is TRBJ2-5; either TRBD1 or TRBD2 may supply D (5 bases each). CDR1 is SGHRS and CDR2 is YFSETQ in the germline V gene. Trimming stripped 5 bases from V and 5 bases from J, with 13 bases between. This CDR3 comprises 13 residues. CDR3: CASRRDLGETQYF. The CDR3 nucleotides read TGCGCCAGCAGAAGGGACCTAGGTGAGACCCAGTACTTC.

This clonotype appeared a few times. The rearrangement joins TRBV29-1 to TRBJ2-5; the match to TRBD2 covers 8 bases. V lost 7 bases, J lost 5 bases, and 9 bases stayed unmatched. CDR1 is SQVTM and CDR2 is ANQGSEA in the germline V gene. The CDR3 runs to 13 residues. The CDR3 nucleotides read TGCAGCGGCCAGGGGACTAGTATCGAGACCCAGTACTTC. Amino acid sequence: CSGQGTSIETQYF.

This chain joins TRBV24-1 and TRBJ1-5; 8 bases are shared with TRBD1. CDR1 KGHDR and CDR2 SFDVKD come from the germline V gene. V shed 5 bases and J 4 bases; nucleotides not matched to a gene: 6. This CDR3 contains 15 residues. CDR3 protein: CATSAGTGPNQPQHF. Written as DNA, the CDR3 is TGTGCCACCAGTGCCGGGACAGGACCAAATCAGCCCCAGCATTTT.

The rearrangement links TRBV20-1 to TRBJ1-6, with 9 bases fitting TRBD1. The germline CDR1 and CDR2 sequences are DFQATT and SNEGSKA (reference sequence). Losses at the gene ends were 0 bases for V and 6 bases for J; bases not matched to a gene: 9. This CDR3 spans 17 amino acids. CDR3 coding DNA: TGCAGTGCTAGAGATTCCAGGACAGGGGCCCTTAATTCACCCCTCCACTTT. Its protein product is CSARDSRTGALNSPLHF.

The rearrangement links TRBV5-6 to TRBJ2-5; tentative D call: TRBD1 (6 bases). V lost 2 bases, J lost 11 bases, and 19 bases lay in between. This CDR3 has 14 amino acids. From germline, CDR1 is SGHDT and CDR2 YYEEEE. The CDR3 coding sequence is TGTGCCAGCAGCTTCCCGGACAGCCCCAATGAGCAGTACTTC. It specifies CASSFPDSPNEQYF.

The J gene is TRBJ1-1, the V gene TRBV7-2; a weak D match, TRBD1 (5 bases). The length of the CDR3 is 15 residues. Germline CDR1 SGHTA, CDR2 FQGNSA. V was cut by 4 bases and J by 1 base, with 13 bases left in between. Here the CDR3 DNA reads TGTGCCAGCAGCTCGAAATTCGACAGGAACACTGAAGCTTTCTTT. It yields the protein CASSSKFDRNTEAFF.

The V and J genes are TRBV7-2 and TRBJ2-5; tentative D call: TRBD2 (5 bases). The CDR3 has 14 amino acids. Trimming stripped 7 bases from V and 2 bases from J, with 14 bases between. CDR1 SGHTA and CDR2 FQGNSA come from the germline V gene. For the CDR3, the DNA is TGTGCCAGCAAAGTTTATTCGGGGCAAGAGACCCAGTACTTC. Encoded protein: CASKVYSGQETQYF.

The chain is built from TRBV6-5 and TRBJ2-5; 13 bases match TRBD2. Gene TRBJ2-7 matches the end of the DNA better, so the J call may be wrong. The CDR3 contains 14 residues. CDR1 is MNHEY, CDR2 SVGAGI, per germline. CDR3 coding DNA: TGTGCCAGCAGACTAGCGGGAGGGGGCTACGAGCAGTACTTC. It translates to CASRLAGGGYEQYF.

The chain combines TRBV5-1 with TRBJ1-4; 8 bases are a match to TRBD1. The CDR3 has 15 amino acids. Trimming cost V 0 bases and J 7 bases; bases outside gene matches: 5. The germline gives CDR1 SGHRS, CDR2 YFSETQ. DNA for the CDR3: TGCGCCAGCAGCTTGGTACAGGGGGTTGGTGAAAAACTGTTTTTT. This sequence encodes CASSLVQGVGEKLFF.

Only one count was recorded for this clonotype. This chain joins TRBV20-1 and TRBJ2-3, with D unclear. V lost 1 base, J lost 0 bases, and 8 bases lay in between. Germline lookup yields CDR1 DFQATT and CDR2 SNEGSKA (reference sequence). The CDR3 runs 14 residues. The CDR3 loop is CSARVGPSTDTQYF. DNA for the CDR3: TGCAGTGCTAGAGTGGGCCCCAGCACAGATACGCAGTATTTT.

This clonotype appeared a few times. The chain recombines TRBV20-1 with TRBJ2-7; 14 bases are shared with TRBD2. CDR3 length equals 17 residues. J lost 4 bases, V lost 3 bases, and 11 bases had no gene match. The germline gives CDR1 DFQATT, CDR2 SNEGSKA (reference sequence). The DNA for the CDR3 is TGCAGTGCTAGGGGGACTAGCGGGAGTATTTCGCGTTACGAGCAGTACTTC. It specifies CSARGTSGSISRYEQYF.

CDR3 nucleotide sequence: TGCAGTGCTAGACCTAATTGGATACCTTCAATGGAGCAGTACTTC. It codes for CSARPNWIPSMEQYF. The chain joins TRBV20-1 to TRBJ2-7; D is ambiguous. V lost 2 bases, J lost 7 bases, and 21 bases lay in between. From germline, CDR1 is DFQATT and CDR2 SNEGSKA (reference sequence). The CDR3 has 15 residues.

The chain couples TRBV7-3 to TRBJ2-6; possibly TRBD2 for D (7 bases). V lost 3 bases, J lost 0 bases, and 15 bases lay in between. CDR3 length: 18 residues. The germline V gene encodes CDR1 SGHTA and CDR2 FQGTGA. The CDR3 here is CASSLGGALSSGANVLTF. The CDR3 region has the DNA TGTGCCAGCAGCTTGGGGGGGGCCCTGAGCTCTGGGGCCAACGTCCTGACTTTC.

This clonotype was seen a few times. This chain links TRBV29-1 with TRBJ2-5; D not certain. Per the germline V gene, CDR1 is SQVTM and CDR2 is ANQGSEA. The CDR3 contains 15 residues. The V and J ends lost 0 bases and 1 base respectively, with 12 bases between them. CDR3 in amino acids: CSVEDSGRSQETQYF. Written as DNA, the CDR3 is TGCAGCGTTGAAGATTCTGGGCGGTCCCAAGAGACCCAGTACTTC.

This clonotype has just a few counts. The chain's CDR3 is CASSRVAGAMGDNEQFF. The CDR3 nucleotides read TGTGCCAGCAGCCGAGTAGCGGGAGCGATGGGAGACAATGAGCAGTTCTTC. The rearrangement links TRBV4-2 to TRBJ2-1; 9 nucleotides agree with TRBD2. V was clipped by 4 bases and J by 5 bases; unmatched bases: 12. The CDR3 is 17 residues long. Germline-derived CDR1 and CDR2 are LGHNA and YNFKEQ.

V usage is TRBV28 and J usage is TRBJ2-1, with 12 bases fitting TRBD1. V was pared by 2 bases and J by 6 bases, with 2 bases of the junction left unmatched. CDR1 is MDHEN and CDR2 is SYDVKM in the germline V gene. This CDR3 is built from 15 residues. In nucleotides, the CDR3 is TGTGCCAGCAGTTTACTGGGACAGGGGGCCAATGAGCAGTTCTTC. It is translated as CASSLLGQGANEQFF.

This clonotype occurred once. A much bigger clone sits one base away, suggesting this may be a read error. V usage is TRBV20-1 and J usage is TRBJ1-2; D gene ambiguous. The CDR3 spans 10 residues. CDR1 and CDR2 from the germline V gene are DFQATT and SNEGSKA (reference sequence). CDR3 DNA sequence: TGCAGTGTTAGACCCCGGGGCTACACCTTC. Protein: CSVRPRGYTF.

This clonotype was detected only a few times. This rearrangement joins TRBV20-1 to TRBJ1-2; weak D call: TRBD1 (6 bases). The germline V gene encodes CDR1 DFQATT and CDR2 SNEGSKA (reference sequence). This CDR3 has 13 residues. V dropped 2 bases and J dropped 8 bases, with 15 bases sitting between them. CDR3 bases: TGCAGTGCTAGACGGGACATGGTCGAGGGCTACACCTTC. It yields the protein CSARRDMVEGYTF.